The following is a T cell receptor beta chain sequence with its context. Antigen: not known. Via MiXCR, TCRdb re-called the 5' RACE reads, giving one row per CDR3 protein. Of approximately 350,000 distinct CDR3 sequences in the sample, around 28% are singletons; the top ten hold roughly 13%. The sample is drawn from a study of T-cell memory formation after mild COVID-19. Points from the study as a whole: Whether second-wave clones peaking at day 37 were SARS-CoV-2 specific went unconfirmed. Cross-reactive memory seemingly joined, as some responding clones were found in pre-infection memory. Contracting CD4+ clones sat mainly in CM and EM; CD8+ in EMRA. CD4/CD8 balance characterized clones contracting day 15 to 85, and CD4+ skew characterized later expanders.

The CDR3 has 16 residues. The ends were cut back, 4 bases at V and 5 bases at J, with 20 bases in the middle. Sequencing input: PBMCs or a T cell subset sorted from them (not recorded which). This clonotype originated in an adult woman who had mild COVID-19 (a few samples of this study predate the infection). Cell type and time point are not known. V usage is TRBV12-3 or TRBV12-4 and J usage is TRBJ1-2; maybe TRBD1 (5 bases). The CDR3 protein is CASSSQSTGTDYGYTF. In DNA, the CDR3 is TGTGCCAGCAGTTCCCAGAGTACCGGGACGGATTATGGCTACACCTTC.